This TCR beta chain was observed in a study of radiotherapy plus CTLA-4 blockade in lung cancer. For the study at large: In about 20% of patients, objective responses were seen; around 34% had disease control.

Whole-study results and caveats: Peripheral blood showed expansion of tumor-derived TCR clones after radiotherapy and ipilimumab. It was early blood T cell clone dynamics, with interferon-beta, that reportedly best predicted response.

Chemo-refractory metastatic non-small-cell lung cancer patients were treated with focal radiation plus CTLA-4 blockade with ipilimumab. The CDR3 runs 14 residues. Germline V lookup: CDR1 SGHRS, CDR2 YFSETQ. Trimming took off 4 bases at V and 3 bases at J, with 11 bases between the two ends. Method: immunoSEQ multiplex PCR; TCRdb's copy keeps in-frame clones and lacks some. The table shows 60,000 to 70,000 clones, with roughly 85% occurring only once. Comments on this clone: Antigen unknown.

The chain combines TRBV5-1 with TRBJ1-5, with D hard to call. This TCR derives from a human donor with non-small cell lung cancer who had a complete response to radiotherapy plus ipilimumab. The material sequenced was peripheral blood, taken from a patient treated with radiotherapy plus ipilimumab. The DNA for the CDR3 is TGCGCCAGCAGCGGCGGTGGGGACAATCAGCCCCAGCATTTT. This encodes CASSGGGDNQPQHF.